The rows below give T cell receptor beta chains drawn from one sample of a study of blood T cell repertoires in COVID-19. The repertoire was sequenced with immunoSEQ multiplex PCR; TCRdb's copy has only in-frame clones and lacks some. The table includes approximately 310,000 clones, 70% to 90% detected once. The sample consisted of PBMCs or T cells enriched from blood (not recorded which). All receptors come from a man aged 25-40 years who had recovered from COVID-19. The CDR3 runs from the conserved cysteine through the conserved F or W. The D gene is left open where the match is weak. Only part of the rows carry a size: once, few, many, or a class if the clone is expanded.

NA | TRBJ2-1 | TRBD2 | TRBV6-5 | TGTGCCAGCAGTTACTCTTCCGGGGGGGTACGTCAGCAGTTCTTC | CASSYSSGGVRQQFF
NA | TRBJ2-7 | TRBD1 | TRBV9 | TGTGCCAGCAGCCGGGACAGGGGCCACGAGCAGTACTTC | CASSRDRGHEQYF
NA | TRBJ2-1 | TRBD1 | TRBV7-3 | TGTGCCAGCAGCGACACAGGGGCCGGCTACAATGAGCAGTTCTTC | CASSDTGAGYNEQFF
NA | TRBJ2-2 | NA | TRBV6-6 | TGTGCCAGCAGTAAATGGGCCGGCGGGGAGCTGTTTTTT | CASSKWAGGELFF
once | TRBJ2-1 | NA | TRBV5-1 | TGCGCCAGCAGCTTGGAACAGGGTCACTACAATGAGCAGTTCTTC | CASSLEQGHYNEQFF
NA | TRBJ2-7 | NA | TRBV5-1 | TGCGCCAGCAGCTTGTCAGTGGGCCCAAGCTCCTACGAGCAGTACTTC | CASSLSVGPSSYEQYF
NA | TRBJ2-2 | TRBD1 | TRBV6-5 | TGTGCAAGCAACCGGGACAGGGGCACCGGGGAGCTGTTTTTT | CASNRDRGTGELFF
NA | TRBJ2-3 | NA | TRBV11-2 | TGTGCCAGCAGCTTAGACAGGGGGGACACAGATACGCAGTATTTT | CASSLDRGDTDTQYF
NA | TRBJ1-2 | TRBD1 | TRBV27 | TGTGCCAGCGCGGGACAGGGAAATGGCTACACCTTC | CASAGQGNGYTF
NA | TRBJ2-4 | NA | TRBV7-2 | TGTGCCAGCAGCCGGCGGGTCGAAGCCAAAAACATTCAGTACTTC | CASSRRVEAKNIQYF
NA | TRBJ2-2 | NA | TRBV15 | TGTGCCACCAGCAGAGAGATGTTAGCTCGTGCCGGGGAGCTGTTTTTT | CATSREMLARAGELFF
few | TRBJ1-2 | NA | TRBV3-1/TRBV3-2 | TGTGCCAGCAGCCGCGGCAAAGTCTATGGCTACACCTTC | CASSRGKVYGYTF
NA | TRBJ2-5 | NA | TRBV5-1 | TGCGCCAGCAGCTTGGTTGGGGGGAAAGCTCAAGAGACCCAGTACTTC | CASSLVGGKAQETQYF
NA | TRBJ1-4 | TRBD1 | TRBV9 | TGTGCCAGCAGCAAGGACAGGGGGAGTGAAAAACTGTTTTTT | CASSKDRGSEKLFF
NA | TRBJ2-2 | NA | TRBV23-1 | TGCGCCAGCAGTCAATCGCTACCTGGCAGGGGTGACCTAAAACGCGCCGGGGAGCTGTTTTTT | CASSQSLPGRGDLKRAGELFF
NA | TRBJ2-2 | NA | TRBV13 | TGTGCCAGCAGCTTATTCCGAAGTTCGTTTAGCGCCGGGGAGCTGTTTTTT | CASSLFRSSFSAGELFF
once | TRBJ2-7 | TRBD1 | TRBV6-2/TRBV6-3 | TGTGCCAGCAGTGGACCGGGACAGGGCTACGAGCAGTACTTC | CASSGPGQGYEQYF
once | TRBJ1-2 | NA | TRBV5-8 | TGTGCCAGCAGCTTGCCGTTTCGGTCCACTGACTATGGCTACACCTTC | CASSLPFRSTDYGYTF
NA | TRBJ1-5 | TRBD1 | TRBV28 | TGTGCCAGCAGTTTATTCTGGGACAGGGCGCCTCAGCCCCAGCATTTT | CASSLFWDRAPQPQHF
once | TRBJ2-1 | NA | TRBV5-1 | TGCGCCAGCAGCTCAGCGGGTTACAATGAGCAGTTCTTC | CASSSAGYNEQFF
once | TRBJ1-1 | NA | TRBV7-8 | TGTGCCAGCACCCAGGGACAAACCAAGAACACTGAAGCTTTCTTT | CASTQGQTKNTEAFF
few | TRBJ1-5 | NA | TRBV5-6 | TGTGCCAGCAGCTTGGGGGGAGGGGTTGGACAGCCCCAGCATTTT | CASSLGGGVGQPQHF
NA | TRBJ2-3 | TRBD2 | TRBV11-2 | TGTGCCAGCAGCTGGGCCGGGCTAGCGGGGACCTGGGATACGCAGTATTTT | CASSWAGLAGTWDTQYF
NA | TRBJ1-2 | NA | TRBV11-2 | TGTGCCAGCAGCTTAGGCAGGGGCTATGGCTACACCTTC | CASSLGRGYGYTF
NA | TRBJ1-2 | NA | TRBV19 | TGTGCCAGTAATGACCTTGCCGGGAGTCGCGGCTACACCTTC | CASNDLAGSRGYTF
once | TRBJ2-7 | NA | TRBV5-4 | TGTGCCAGCAGCCTTCCCGTGGCAGGGAATGACGAGCAGTACTTC | CASSLPVAGNDEQYF
NA | TRBJ2-1 | NA | TRBV3-1/TRBV3-2 | TGTGCCAGCAGCCAAGGCGGACTGGGATCCTACAATGAGCAGTTCTTC | CASSQGGLGSYNEQFF
NA | TRBJ2-7 | NA | TRBV4-2 | TGTGCCAGCAGCCAAGGAGGGCAAATCTACTTC | CASSQGGQIYF
once | TRBJ1-1 | TRBD1 | TRBV7-8 | TGTGCCAGCAGCTGGGACAGGGGGCGAACTGAAGCTTTCTTT | CASSWDRGRTEAFF
few | TRBJ1-6 | TRBD1 | TRBV10-3 | TGTGCCATCAGTGATCACCAGGGGGCTTCACCCCTCCACTTT | CAISDHQGASPLHF
NA | TRBJ1-6 | NA | TRBV5-8 | TGTGCCAGCAGCTTGGGATCAGGCTCTAATTCACCCCTCCACTTT | CASSLGSGSNSPLHF
NA | TRBJ1-6 | NA | TRBV19 | TGTGCCAGTAGTCCACGGGAAACCTCCTATAATTCACCCCTCCACTTT | CASSPRETSYNSPLHF
once | TRBJ2-1 | TRBD1 | TRBV2 | TGTGCCAGCATAAAGGGGGCCAGCTCCTACAATGAGCAGTTCTTC | CASIKGASSYNEQFF
few | TRBJ1-6 | NA | TRBV5-1 | TGCGCCAGCAGCTTGGTTGACCAGGGTGGATCACCCCTCCACTTT | CASSLVDQGGSPLHF
once | TRBJ1-2 | TRBD1 | TRBV6-6 | TGTGCCAGCAGTCACCGGTCAGGGGGAGCGGACTATGGCTACACCTTC | CASSHRSGGADYGYTF
few | TRBJ2-1 | NA | TRBV20-1 | TGCAGTGCTAGAGCAGGGAATGAGCAGTTCTTC | CSARAGNEQFF
NA | TRBJ1-3 | NA | TRBV19 | TGTGCCAGTAGTATGGCAGGCTCTGGAAACACCATATATTTT | CASSMAGSGNTIYF
NA | TRBJ1-1 | NA | TRBV3-1/TRBV3-2 | TGTGCCAGCAGCGCCCTAACACAGGGTGTCACTGAAGCTTTCTTT | CASSALTQGVTEAFF
NA | TRBJ1-6 | NA | TRBV30 | TGTGCCTGGAGAGAACAGGTTAATTCACCCCTCCACTTT | CAWREQVNSPLHF
NA | TRBJ1-1 | NA | TRBV5-5 | TGTGCCAGCAGCTTGCATTCAGGGTTGAACACTGAAGCTTTCTTT | CASSLHSGLNTEAFF
few | TRBJ1-1 | NA | TRBV16 | TGTGCCAGCAGCCAAGACAAGAACACTGAAGCTTTCTTT | CASSQDKNTEAFF
NA | TRBJ2-2 | TRBD2 | TRBV9 | TGTGCCAGCAGCGTACGGGCTAGCGGGGGGGCAGACACCGGGGAGCTGTTTTTT | CASSVRASGGADTGELFF
NA | TRBJ1-5 | TRBD1 | TRBV6-6 | TGTGCCAGCAGCCCACAGGGGCCGAATCAGCCCCAGCATTTT | CASSPQGPNQPQHF
NA | TRBJ2-2 | NA | TRBV10-3 | TGTGCCATCAGCCGATCAGGGCTTCAGAACACCGGGGAGCTGTTTTTT | CAISRSGLQNTGELFF
NA | TRBJ1-1 | NA | TRBV3-1/TRBV3-2 | TGTGCCAGCAGACAACAGGGCTTGAGAACTGAAGCTTTCTTT | CASRQQGLRTEAFF
NA | TRBJ1-1 | NA | TRBV27 | TGTGCCAGCAGTTTTGGTCGGGGGAAGAACACTGAAGCTTTCTTT | CASSFGRGKNTEAFF
NA | TRBJ2-3 | TRBD2 | TRBV5-1 | TGCGCCAGCAGCTCCGCCGGGACTAGCGGGGCAGATACGCAGTATTTT | CASSSAGTSGADTQYF
NA | TRBJ2-3 | TRBD1 | TRBV11-2 | TGTGCCAGCAGCTTGGACAGGGACACAGATACGCAGTATTTT | CASSLDRDTDTQYF